This entry concerns a single TCR beta chain. The data were obtained in a study of shared clonotypes between healthy human individuals. Sequenced by immunoSEQ multiplex PCR; TCRdb stores in-frame clones only, minus some. The sample has about 1.5 million clones, roughly 95% seen once. From germline, CDR1 is MDHEN and CDR2 SYDVKM. This CDR3 region has 14 residues. Trimming shortened V by 3 bases and J by 4 bases, and 10 bases separated the two germline ends. The V call is TRBV28, the J call TRBJ1-3; D is perhaps TRBD1 (5 bases). The specimen sequenced was naive CD4+ T cells sorted from blood. Subset defined: CD45RA+ positively selected. The receptor comes from a man aged 25 to 40 in good health. The DNA for the CDR3 is TGTGCCAGCAGTTTCGGCAGGGCGGGAAACACCATATATTTT. The encoded protein is CASSFGRAGNTIYF.